These 13 T cell receptor beta chains were all obtained from the same sample, sequenced in a study of T cells in Graves' hyperthyroidism and ophthalmopathy. The CDR3 regions of TCR beta were amplified from RNA transcripts. An initial round of RT-PCR targeting the TCR CDR3 relied on the HTBI primer set. Via MiXCR, TCRdb re-called the multiplex PCR reads, giving one row per CDR3 protein. The data hold 40,000 or so distinct CDR3 sequences, with around half observed a single time. Sequencing input: blood. The receptors originated from a woman in her fifties or sixties with Graves' hyperthyroidism that later progressed to Graves' ophthalmopathy.

The rearrangement uses TRBV4-2 and TRBJ1-5; D not certain. Trimming took 2 bases from V and 3 from J, leaving 11 bases between them. This CDR3 has 15 residues. Germline CDR1 is LGHNA and CDR2 is YNFKEQ. The CDR3 coding sequence is TGTGCCAGCAGCCAAACTAGCGGGAACAATCAGCCCCAGCATTTT. Protein sequence: CASSQTSGNNQPQHF.

This clonotype showed up many times. The J gene is TRBJ2-7, the V gene TRBV3-1, with D maybe TRBD2 (6 bases). The CDR3 runs 15 residues. V was pared by 0 bases and J by 4 bases, with 13 bases between. Germline loops: CDR1 LGHDT, CDR2 YNNKEL (reference sequence). CDR3 bases: TGTGCCAGCAGCCAAGAGGCCGGGGGAAGTTACGAGCAGTACTTC. Translation: CASSQEAGGSYEQYF.

This sequence joins TRBV19 and TRBJ2-5; 9 positions match TRBD2. V was clipped by 7 bases and J by 4 bases; unmatched bases: 13. This CDR3 has 16 residues. From germline, CDR1 is LNHDA and CDR2 SQIVND (reference sequence). The CDR3 nucleotides read TGTGCCAGTAAATCCGATATAGCGGGAGACCGAGAGACCCAGTACTTC. Translation: CASKSDIAGDRETQYF.

This clonotype showed up many times. This chain connects TRBV5-1 to TRBJ2-1; TRBD1 agrees at 8 bases. CDR1 SGHRS and CDR2 YFSETQ come from the germline V gene. CDR3 length equals 13 residues. V shed 6 bases and J 5 bases; nucleotides not matched to a gene: 4. The CDR3, as DNA: TGCGCCAGCAAATCGACAGGGGACAATGAGCAGTTCTTC. It translates to CASKSTGDNEQFF.

The chain carries TRBV19 and TRBJ1-3; no reliable D call. The CDR3 loop spans 14 amino acids. V was trimmed by 3 bases and J by 11 bases, leaving 17 bases between them. The germline CDR1 and CDR2 sequences are LNHDA and SQIVND (reference sequence). The CDR3 DNA reads as TGTGCCAGTAGTATGATGGAGAGACGGTGGGCCATATATTTT. Its protein product is CASSMMERRWAIYF.

This clonotype is medium-sized (0.01 to 0.1%) in the sample. V gene TRBV29-1 combines with J gene TRBJ2-1, with 10 bases fitting TRBD1. The CDR3 covers 13 residues. Per the germline V gene, CDR1 is SQVTM and CDR2 is ANQGSEA. The ends lost 7 bases at V and 8 bases at J; junction bases unmatched: 8. The DNA for the CDR3 is TGCAGCGCCACCGGACAGGGGGGGGATGAGCAGTTCTTC. Protein product: CSATGQGGDEQFF.

This sequence joins TRBV11-1 and TRBJ1-4, with D tentatively TRBD1 (5 bases). CDR1 and CDR2 (germline): SGHAT, FQDESV (reference sequence). V lost 4 bases and J 5 bases, leaving 11 bases between the germline ends. CDR3 length: 14 amino acids. The CDR3 sequence: CASSSQGVNEKLFF. The CDR3 DNA reads as TGTGCCAGCAGCTCCCAGGGTGTCAATGAAAAACTGTTTTTT.

This clonotype was recorded at least ten times. The V call is TRBV27, the J call TRBJ2-6; 9 nucleotides line up with TRBD1. This CDR3 is 17 amino acids long. With V trimmed by 4 bases and J by 0 bases, 4 bases remained unmatched. Germline V CDR1 and CDR2: MNHEY, SMNVEV (reference sequence). CDR3 region: CASSSGQGRSGANVLTF. CDR3 in DNA: TGTGCCAGCAGTTCGGGACAGGGCCGCTCTGGGGCCAACGTCCTGACTTTC.

This rearrangement joins TRBV7-9 to TRBJ2-1; weak D call: TRBD1 (7 bases). Germline lookup yields CDR1 SEHNR and CDR2 FQNEAQ (reference sequence). The ends were cut back, 2 bases at V and 6 bases at J, with 8 bases in the middle. This CDR3 is 13 amino acids long. The CDR3 region has the DNA TGTGCCAGCAGCTTACAGGGGGGCAATGAGCAGTTCTTC. Translated, it gives CASSLQGGNEQFF.

This chain uses TRBV6-1 with TRBJ2-4; weak D call: TRBD2 (5 bases). This CDR3 comprises 17 residues. The germline gives CDR1 MNHNS, CDR2 SASEGT. V dropped 2 bases and J dropped 0 bases, with 14 bases sitting between them. The CDR3 bases are TGTGCCAGCAGTGAAAGGGCTAGCACCTTAGCCAAAAACATTCAGTACTTC. This sequence encodes CASSERASTLAKNIQYF.

This clonotype was counted at least ten times. This chain joins TRBV19 and TRBJ1-6; D not certain. V was shortened by 5 bases and J by 10 bases, with 18 bases between the two germline ends. The CDR3 has 15 amino acids. Germline V gene sequence: CDR1 LNHDA, CDR2 SQIVND (reference sequence). For the CDR3, the DNA is TGTGCCAGTAGTCGGGTAGAGGGTCCAAAATCACCCCTCCACTTT. Its protein is CASSRVEGPKSPLHF.

This clonotype was seen ten or more times. The chain carries TRBV6-5 and TRBJ2-5; 12 bases are a match to TRBD2. In germline, CDR1 is MNHEY, CDR2 SVGAGI. Trimming removed 8 bases from V and 5 bases from J; junction bases left unmatched: 3. This CDR3 is 13 amino acids long. The CDR3 here is CASALAGGETQYF. CDR3 coding DNA: TGTGCCAGCGCTCTAGCGGGAGGGGAGACCCAGTACTTC.

V and J are TRBV7-9 and TRBJ2-3, with 7 bases identical to TRBD2. There are 14 residues in the CDR3. Germline assignment: CDR1 SEHNR and CDR2 FQNEAQ (reference sequence). The V segment lost 1 base and the J segment 4 bases; nucleotides outside the gene matches: 2. The CDR3 sequence: CASSLETSADTQYF. The CDR3 DNA follows: TGTGCCAGCAGCTTAGAAACTAGCGCAGATACGCAGTATTTT. The full variable domain, with the rest looked up from reference TRBV7-9 and TRBJ2-3, is DTGVSQNPRHKITKRGQNVTFRCDPISEHNRLYWYRQTLGQGPEFLTYFQNEAQLEKSRLLSDRFSAERPKGSFSTLEIQRTEQGDSAMYLCASSLETSADTQYFGPGTRLTVL.